This T cell receptor beta chain was retrieved from a study of blood T cells in healthy people across ages. Together with a sample-barcoded 5' primer, a J-beta primer mix was included in a second PCR lasting about 7 to 11 cycles. TCRdb itself ran the 5' RACE reads through MiXCR, one entry per CDR3 protein. In the table there are 1,500,000 or so distinct CDR3 sequences, 40% to 45% of which are singletons. In the case of this clonotype: Its antigen is unidentified.

Findings and limits, study-wide: Roughly linear age-related decline in beta diversity appeared, significant by age around 42.

The CDR3 sequence is 13 residues long. Between the trimmed V and J ends, which lost 5 bases and 4 bases, there was a span of 11 bases. The clonotype comes from a woman aged 18-29 years in good health. This rearrangement joins TRBV12-3 or TRBV12-4 to TRBJ1-2; D possibly corresponds to TRBD1 (5 bases). Sequenced material: blood. Here the CDR3 DNA reads TGTGCCAGCAGTGCCAGGGACGGCTATGGCTACACCTTC. It encodes CASSARDGYGYTF.